This T cell receptor beta chain emerged from a study of blood T cell repertoires in COVID-19. Background on the study: Whether acute or convalescent, the COVID-19 samples came from the United States, Italy and Spain. Sample material is recorded as cDNA or gDNA derived from T cells, B-cell-depleted T cells, or PBMCs.

Trimming cost V 9 bases and J 1 base; bases outside gene matches: 13. CDR1 SGHNT and CDR2 YYREEE come from the germline V gene (reference sequence). This CDR3 is 16 amino acids long. How the authors handled the data: It was from reference gene primer amplification that nucleated cell counts were estimated. Data came from immunoSEQ multiplex PCR; TCRdb stores just in-frame clones and leaves some out. D and trimming were read from the DNA, whereas the V and J calls and clone size are those reported in that table. Among nearly 200,000 clones, less than 90% were seen once, and the ten largest hold 0.7% to 0.8%.

The rearrangement joins TRBV5-4 to TRBJ2-3; 8 bases are a match to TRBD2. The TCR was taken from a woman aged 70-85 years with acute or convalescent COVID-19. Material for sequencing was peripheral blood. The CDR3 here is CATYPNGGGGTDTQYF. Written as DNA, the CDR3 is TGTGCCACCTACCCTAACGGGGGGGGAGGCACAGATACGCAGTATTTT.